These T cell receptor beta chains were read from a single sample in a study of shared clonotypes between healthy human individuals. Profiled with immunoSEQ multiplex PCR; TCRdb holds only in-frame clones, not every one. This table holds around 700,000 clones, about 92% found once. The sample taken for sequencing was naive CD8+ T cells sorted from blood. Receptors originate from a man between 25 and 39 years old in good health. Each CDR3 is given without its conserved first and last residue. Fields, in order: V gene, J gene, clone size, CDR3 protein. The listing skips clone size in some rows; elsewhere it reads once, few, many or a size class.

TRBV9,TRBJ2-1,.,ASSVGAGTGPEQF
TRBV5-4,TRBJ2-2,.,ASRLTGLGGELF
TRBV9,TRBJ2-1,.,ASSVAGLAGVKEMNEQF
TRBV6-5,TRBJ1-5,.,ASSTGGWGNQPQH
TRBV7-9,TRBJ2-2,.,ASSLVTVNTGELF
TRBV9,TRBJ2-1,.,ASSVVSPIAGGYNEQF
TRBV30,TRBJ1-4,.,AWGFSWTGNEKLF
TRBV27,TRBJ1-5,.,ASSLTSTGLGQPQH
TRBV28,TRBJ2-7,.,ASSLIPLAYSYEQY
TRBV6-5,TRBJ2-7,.,ASSYGASGTYEQY
TRBV29-1,TRBJ2-1,.,SVRTGTNSYNEQF
TRBV5-1,TRBJ2-2,.,ASSPLGPSGGNTGELF
TRBV29-1,TRBJ2-7,.,SVELLAGSYEQY
TRBV7-9,TRBJ2-1,.,ASVTTGIYNEQF
TRBV27,TRBJ2-1,.,ASSLSRGATANEQF
TRBV7-9,TRBJ2-7,.,ASSATRGGGSYEQY
TRBV11-2,TRBJ2-7,.,ASSRGTGAYEQY
TRBV5-1,TRBJ1-1,.,ASSRRYEQGSTEAF
TRBV15,TRBJ1-5,.,ATSTDRGPNQPQH
TRBV29-1,TRBJ2-2,.,STPGRGNTGELF
TRBV7-2,TRBJ1-1,.,ASTLGGSTEAF
TRBV6-6,TRBJ1-1,.,ASSYIEGTTEAF
TRBV7-9,TRBJ2-2,.,ASSHRVLDTGELF
TRBV21-1,TRBJ1-5,.,ASEVRQGVYNQPQH
TRBV28,TRBJ2-7,.,ASSLASGSEQY
TRBV4-1,TRBJ2-5,.,ASSQEGATIEAQY
TRBV29-1,TRBJ2-7,.,SVEGRTGGDHEQY
TRBV6-1,TRBJ1-1,.,ASSDPGQSTEAF
TRBV6-5,TRBJ1-1,.,ASSSRVGNTEAF
TRBV27,TRBJ2-7,.,ASSLLAGTSYEQY
TRBV27,TRBJ1-4,.,ASSLLGGDEKLF
TRBV5-6,TRBJ2-1,.,ASSSGAYASYNEQF
TRBV15,TRBJ2-7,.,ATSRRDDFGSKQY
TRBV2,TRBJ2-2,.,ASSVIAGDLTGELF
TRBV15,TRBJ2-1,.,ATSRDRTSGTLDNEQF
TRBV28,TRBJ1-1,.,ASSFSGSGTEAF
TRBV15,TRBJ1-5,.,ATSEGANQPQH
TRBV9,TRBJ2-1,.,ASSVRLSTGENSNEQF
TRBV5-4,TRBJ2-1,.,ASSLEGAPGSSYNEQF
TRBV4-3,TRBJ2-7,.,ASSQDRASGSSYEQY
TRBV6-4,TRBJ1-1,.,ASKAAMNTEAF
TRBV5-1,TRBJ1-4,once,ASSSTGTGDYTTNEKLF
TRBV7-2,TRBJ2-3,once,ASSRTPPASNTDTQY
TRBV30,TRBJ2-7,.,AFSTGGIYEQY
TRBV25-1,TRBJ1-2,.,ASSYSRGYGYT
TRBV7-9,TRBJ2-3,.,ASRGDYSLYTDTQY
TRBV28,TRBJ2-1,once,ASSLLAGGYNEQF
TRBV12-5,TRBJ2-1,.,ASGHSLNEQF